What follows is one TCR beta chain and its context. Its antigen is currently unknown. The CDR3 length is 16 residues. Trimming cost V 5 bases and J 0 bases, with 16 bases left between them. Germline V gene sequence: CDR1 MNHNS, CDR2 SASEGT. The sample originates from a study of identical twins. Findings and caveats of the study: The study reached conclusions through statistical analysis that was cross-sectional, not following the same donors. Sequences that were out-of-frame, alpha and twin-shared displayed an excess of low generation probability.

Each cDNA held unique molecular identifiers, and template switching gave it a universal primer site. Via MiXCR, TCRdb re-called the 5' RACE reads, giving one row per CDR3 protein. The repertoire holds about 450,000 distinct CDR3 sequences, with approximately 18% as singletons. Source material: naive T cells sorted from blood. The TCR originated in a man between 50 and 59 years old in good health. This chain links TRBV6-1 with TRBJ1-2, with D perhaps TRBD1 (6 bases). CDR3 region: CASSRQLGGSNYGYTF. CDR3 DNA: TGTGCCAGCAGTCGGCAGTTAGGGGGTTCTAACTATGGCTACACCTTC.